Below, 24 T cell receptor beta chains from the same sample are listed, as sequenced in a study of blood T cell repertoires in COVID-19. Using immunoSEQ multiplex PCR, the repertoire was profiled, and TCRdb retains in-frame clones only, with some absent. The sample yields approximately 70,000 clones, about 91% seen once. Sequencing used peripheral blood. The origin of the receptors is a woman aged 45-65 years with acute or convalescent COVID-19.

The rearrangement links TRBV6-6 to TRBJ2-7; TRBD1 might be the D (5 bases). The CDR3 is 12 amino acids. Germline values: CDR1 MNHNY, CDR2 SVGAGI (reference sequence). Between the trimmed V and J ends, which lost 5 bases and 6 bases, there was a span of 11 bases. CDR3 region: CASSPNRLEQYF. CDR3 in DNA: TGTGCCAGCAGTCCAAACAGGCTCGAGCAGTACTTC.

Only a few counts were recorded for this clone. This rearrangement joins TRBV6-6 to TRBJ1-2, with a possible D match to TRBD1 (5 bases). This CDR3 contains 14 residues. V was trimmed by 2 bases and J by 0 bases, leaving 7 bases between them. Germline V gene lookup returns CDR1 MNHNY and CDR2 SVGAGI (reference sequence). The CDR3 loop is CASSYDRANYGYTF. CDR3 bases: TGTGCCAGCAGTTACGACAGAGCTAACTATGGCTACACCTTC.

The V and J genes are TRBV9 and TRBJ1-2; the D gene is possibly TRBD1 (5 bases). The germline CDR1 and CDR2 sequences are SGDLS and YYNGEE. Trimming left V 3 bases short and J 2 bases short, with 20 bases between. CDR3 size: 17 residues. In nucleotides, the CDR3 is TGTGCCAGCAGCGGTTTTCCCACTCGACAGACGAACTATGGCTACACCTTC. Its protein is CASSGFPTRQTNYGYTF. The full variable domain, rest sourced from reference TRBV9 and TRBJ1-2, is DSGVTQTPKHLITATGQRVTLRCSPRSGDLSVYWYQQSLDQGLQFLIQYYNGEERAKGNILERFSAQQFPDLHSELNLSSLELGDSALYFCASSGFPTRQTNYGYTFGSGTRLTVV.

The chain links TRBV4-3 to TRBJ2-4; TRBD1 might be the D (5 bases). Trimming removed 0 bases at V and 9 bases at J, with 12 bases between. This CDR3 has 14 residues. Germline V gene data show CDR1 as LGHNA and CDR2 as YSLEER. The CDR3 DNA sequence: TGCGCCAGCAGCCAAGAAGGTCAGGGCGGCATTCAGTACTTC. This translates into CASSQEGQGGIQYF.

The rearrangement uses TRBV12-3 or TRBV12-4 and TRBJ1-1; the match to TRBD1 covers 8 bases. The V gene end was trimmed by 3 bases and the J gene end by 12 bases; junction bases not matched to a gene: 6. The CDR3 has 12 residues. The CDR3 coding sequence is TGTGCCAGCAGTTTTGGACAGGGAGAGACTTTCTTT. Its translation: CASSFGQGETFF.

In DNA form, the CDR3 reads TGTGCCAGCAGCCGAAGTGGAGGGCCAAGAGATGAGCAGTTCTTC. Amino acids: CASSRSGGPRDEQFF. The chain couples TRBV7-8 to TRBJ2-1; a possible D gene is TRBD2 (6 bases). Germline V lookup: CDR1 SGHVS, CDR2 FQNEAQ. V lost 5 bases, J lost 8 bases, and 19 bases lay in between. The CDR3 runs to 15 residues.

This clone was observed a single time. This chain uses TRBV5-5 with TRBJ1-4; TRBD1 is a possible D gene (5 bases). In germline, CDR1 is SGHKS, CDR2 YYEKEE (reference sequence). V was trimmed by 4 bases and J by 8 bases, leaving 21 bases between them. There are 16 residues in the CDR3. CDR3 bases: TGTGCCAGCAGCGCGAGCGTGGGGGTGGAGGGAGAAAAACTGTTTTTT. Its protein product is CASSASVGVEGEKLFF.

V gene TRBV5-8 combines with J gene TRBJ2-5, with TRBD2 matching over 8 bases. Unmatched junction bases numbered 5, after V lost 1 base and J lost 6 bases. Germline CDR1 and CDR2: SGHTS and YDEGEE. This CDR3 comprises 14 residues. The CDR3: CASSLIAGWKTQYF. The DNA for the CDR3 is TGTGCCAGCAGCTTGATAGCGGGATGGAAGACCCAGTACTTC. The full variable domain, in which reference TRBV5-8 and TRBJ2-5 provide the parts outside the CDR3, is EAGVTQSPTHLIKTRGQQATLRCSPISGHTSVYWYQQALGLGLQFLLWYDEGEERNRGNFPPRFSGRQFPNYSSELNVNALELEDSALYLCASSLIAGWKTQYFGPGTRLLVL.

The chain has TRBV19 and TRBJ1-6, with 9 bases lining up with TRBD1. The germline gives CDR1 LNHDA, CDR2 SQIVND (reference sequence). The CDR3 is 15 amino acids. V gave up 3 bases and J gave up 8 bases; unmatched junction bases: 5. In DNA form, the CDR3 reads TGTGCCAGTAGTATGCGGACAGGGGTAGATTCACCCCTCCACTTT. Amino acids: CASSMRTGVDSPLHF.

This clone was seen a few times. The same CDR3 can be traced to other DNA sequences in this sample. This chain uses TRBV5-1 with TRBJ1-3; 9 nucleotides match TRBD1. Germline assignment: CDR1 SGHRS and CDR2 YFSETQ. With 1 base clipped from V and 1 base from J, the junction kept 3 bases outside the gene matches. This CDR3 is 16 amino acids long. CDR3 nucleotide sequence: TGCGCCAGCAGCTTGACAGGGGGCGATTCTGGAAACACCATATATTTT. Its translation is CASSLTGGDSGNTIYF.

This sequence joins TRBV5-6 and TRBJ2-7; the D gene is possibly TRBD1 (6 bases). Germline V gives CDR1 SGHDT, CDR2 YYEEEE. V lost 4 bases to trimming and J lost 1 base, with 12 bases between them. CDR3 length: 14 residues. The CDR3 region is CASSLQGESYEQYF. In DNA form, the CDR3 reads TGTGCCAGCAGCCTACAGGGAGAGTCCTACGAGCAGTACTTC. Full variable domain (rest looked up from reference TRBV5-6 and TRBJ2-7): DAGVTQSPTHLIKTRGQQVTLRCSPKSGHDTVSWYQQALGQGPQFIFQYYEEEERQRGNFPDRFSGHQFPNYSSELNVNALLLGDSALYLCASSLQGESYEQYFGPGTRLTVT.

The chain links TRBV2 to TRBJ1-5, with TRBD1 matching 7 bases. The CDR3 loop spans 16 amino acids. Germline trimming cut 7 bases from V and 0 bases from J; bases unmatched to any gene: 9. From germline, CDR1 is SNHLY and CDR2 FYNNEI. The CDR3 is CASKSPTGNSNQPQHF. DNA of the CDR3: TGTGCCAGCAAGAGCCCGACAGGGAATAGCAATCAGCCCCAGCATTTT.

The chain combines TRBV11-2 with TRBJ1-1; TRBD1 matches at 9 bases. Germline-derived CDR1 and CDR2 are SGHAT and FQNNGV. Losses at the gene ends were 5 bases for V and 3 bases for J; bases not matched to a gene: 13. The CDR3 consists of 17 residues. For the CDR3, the DNA is TGTGCCAGCAGCCGGAATACAGGGGGCCTGGAGGACACTGAAGCTTTCTTT. It translates to CASSRNTGGLEDTEAFF. Drawing the rest from reference TRBV11-2 and TRBJ1-1, the complete variable domain is EAGVAQSPRYKIIEKRQSVAFWCNPISGHATLYWYQQILGQGPKLLIQFQNNGVVDDSQLPKDRFSAERLKGVDSTLKIQPAKLEDSAVYLCASSRNTGGLEDTEAFFGQGTRLTVV.

V usage is TRBV19 and J usage is TRBJ1-2; D is perhaps TRBD1 (6 bases). V was shortened by 1 base and J by 3 bases, with 12 bases between the two germline ends. CDR3 length equals 15 residues. In germline, CDR1 is LNHDA, CDR2 SQIVND (reference sequence). The CDR3 loop is CASSIGTEPYYGYTF. DNA for the CDR3: TGTGCCAGTAGTATAGGGACAGAACCTTACTATGGCTACACCTTC. The variable domain in full, completed from reference TRBV19 and TRBJ1-2, reads DGGITQSPKYLFRKEGQNVTLSCEQNLNHDAMYWYRQDPGQGLRLIYYSQIVNDFQKGDIAEGYSVSREKKESFPLTVTSAQKNPTAFYLCASSIGTEPYYGYTFGSGTRLTVV.

The chain joins TRBV6-6 to TRBJ1-4, with 7 bases that match TRBD1. The CDR3 is made up of 16 amino acids. With 4 bases clipped from V and 2 bases from J, the junction kept 7 bases outside the gene matches. Germline CDR1 MNHNY, CDR2 SVGAGI (reference sequence). The CDR3 protein is CASSSGRGQTNEKLFF. The CDR3 coding sequence is TGTGCCAGCAGTTCGGGTAGGGGACAGACTAATGAAAAACTGTTTTTT.

J is TRBJ2-7 and V is TRBV7-3; D not resolved. The CDR3 sequence is 16 residues long. Trimming removed 1 base from V and 0 bases from J, with 13 bases in between. Germline assignment: CDR1 SGHTA and CDR2 FQGTGA. The CDR3, as DNA: TGTGCCAGCAGCTTAAGTGGAGTCACGAGCTCCTACGAGCAGTACTTC. This sequence encodes CASSLSGVTSSYEQYF.

The rearrangement uses TRBV3-1 (or the pseudogene TRBV3-2) and TRBJ2-1; 9 bases map to TRBD1. V dropped 8 bases and J dropped 5; count of bases not matched to a gene: 4. The germline V gene encodes CDR1 LGHDT and CDR2 YNNKEL (reference sequence). The CDR3 runs 13 residues. This CDR3 reads CASRDRANNEQFF. The CDR3 DNA reads as TGTGCCAGCCGGGACAGGGCGAACAATGAGCAGTTCTTC.

The V and J genes are TRBV24-1 and TRBJ2-1; TRBD1 matches 10 bases. With V trimmed by 3 bases and J by 7 bases, 14 bases remained unmatched. Germline V gene sequence: CDR1 KGHDR, CDR2 SFDVKD. The CDR3 length is 18 residues. In DNA form, the CDR3 reads TGTGCCACCAGTGATGGGGGCAGGTGGACAGGGGGTAGGAATGAGCAGTTCTTC. As protein: CATSDGGRWTGGRNEQFF.

The genes are TRBV3-1 (or the pseudogene TRBV3-2) and TRBJ2-3; D possibly corresponds to TRBD2 (6 bases). The V end was cut by 4 bases, the J end by 0 bases, with 11 bases between. In germline, CDR1 is LGHDT, CDR2 YNNKEL (reference sequence). The CDR3 length is 15 residues. The CDR3 loop reads CASSLPGLSTDTQYF. In DNA form, the CDR3 reads TGTGCCAGCAGCCTCCCGGGACTGAGCACAGATACGCAGTATTTT.

The chain combines TRBV20-1 with TRBJ1-4; D is possibly TRBD1 (6 bases). The CDR3 loop spans 13 amino acids. Germline V gene lookup returns CDR1 DFQATT and CDR2 SNEGSKA (reference sequence). V lost 4 bases and J lost 6, with 12 bases in between. The CDR3 region is CSAIDRSDEKLFF. The CDR3 DNA sequence: TGCAGTGCTATTGACAGGTCCGATGAAAAACTGTTTTTT.

V usage is TRBV19 and J usage is TRBJ1-1, with 8 positions matching TRBD1. With 5 bases clipped from V and 0 bases from J, the junction kept 5 bases outside the gene matches. Germline CDR1 reads LNHDA; CDR2 reads SQIVND (reference sequence). CDR3 length: 15 residues. As DNA, the CDR3 is TGTGCCAGTAGTCTACAGACAGGGGTGAACACTGAAGCTTTCTTT. It codes for CASSLQTGVNTEAFF.

V gene TRBV5-1 combines with J gene TRBJ1-6; TRBD1 matches at 9 bases. Germline V gives CDR1 SGHRS, CDR2 YFSETQ. Germline trimming cut 2 bases from V and 9 bases from J; bases unmatched to any gene: 9. The CDR3 totals 16 residues. Here the CDR3 reads CASSFSGTGSGSPLHF. CDR3 in DNA: TGCGCCAGCAGCTTCTCCGGGACAGGGTCGGGTTCACCCCTCCACTTT.

This clone was found once. The chain uses TRBV7-9 and TRBJ1-1, with D unclear. V lost 0 bases and J lost 0, with 5 bases in between. The germline gives CDR1 SEHNR, CDR2 FQNEAQ (reference sequence). This CDR3 spans 14 amino acids. In nucleotides, the CDR3 is TGTGCCAGCAGCTTAGCGCGAGTGAACACTGAAGCTTTCTTT. This translates into CASSLARVNTEAFF.

The chain recombines TRBV7-8 with TRBJ2-3; 8 nucleotides match TRBD1. The V and J ends lost 0 bases and 4 bases, in that order; junction bases with no gene match: 3. The CDR3 runs 15 residues. Germline loops: CDR1 SGHVS, CDR2 FQNEAQ. The CDR3 DNA reads as TGTGCCAGCAGCTTAGCAACGACAGGGGCAGATACGCAGTATTTT. It yields the protein CASSLATTGADTQYF.